The 30 T cell receptor beta chains given below trace back to one sample, sequenced in a study of cytomegalovirus exposure and HLA in healthy donors. PCR employed 60 Vbeta and 13 Jbeta primers. The protocol was immunoSEQ multiplex PCR, while the TCRdb copy is restricted to in-frame clones and leaves out a portion. The profile shows roughly 120,000 clones, approximately 80% of them singletons. Sequencing was done on a sample of PBMCs. Receptors originate from a woman between 40 and 55 years old in good health and CMV-seronegative.

The V gene is TRBV7-9, the J gene TRBJ2-2; the D gene is possibly TRBD2 (5 bases). The CDR3 totals 16 residues. Germline-derived CDR1 and CDR2 are SEHNR and FQNEAQ (reference sequence). The V end was cut by 5 bases, the J end by 0 bases, with 13 bases between. This chain's CDR3 is CASSQGLSANTGELFF. CDR3 bases: TGTGCCAGCAGCCAAGGACTTTCAGCGAACACCGGGGAGCTGTTTTTT.

This clone was picked up a small number of times. V gene TRBV5-1 combines with J gene TRBJ1-2; D perhaps matches TRBD1 (6 bases). Germline CDR1 reads SGHRS; CDR2 reads YFSETQ. The length of the CDR3 is 13 residues. V was trimmed by 0 bases and J by 8 bases, leaving 11 bases between them. This chain's CDR3 is CASSLGGPGGYTF. DNA for the CDR3: TGCGCCAGCAGCTTGGGGGGGCCCGGGGGCTACACCTTC.

The chain is built from TRBV6-5 and TRBJ2-5; D is perhaps TRBD2 (6 bases). The V gene lost 8 bases and the J gene lost 5 bases, with 15 bases spanning the gap. CDR3 length equals 13 residues. CDR1 and CDR2 (germline): MNHEY, SVGAGI. CDR3 sequence (DNA): TGTGCCAGCGGGAAGACTAGTCGGGAGACCCAGTACTTC. It specifies CASGKTSRETQYF.

The V and J genes are TRBV5-1 and TRBJ2-2; TRBD2 agrees at 16 bases. The CDR3 covers 24 residues. V dropped 4 bases and J dropped 7; count of bases not matched to a gene: 28. Looked up from germline, CDR1 is SGHRS and CDR2 is YFSETQ. The CDR3 loop reads CASSLRGSTGKGLAGGPLNGELFF. CDR3 in DNA: TGCGCCAGCAGCCTAAGAGGATCGACAGGAAAGGGACTAGCGGGAGGGCCTTTAAACGGGGAGCTGTTTTTT.

The chain combines TRBV18 with TRBJ2-5, with TRBD2 identical over 10 bases. Unmatched junction bases numbered 1, after V lost 5 bases and J lost 1 base. From germline, CDR1 is KGHSH and CDR2 LQKENI. This CDR3 is built from 14 residues. CDR3 residues: CASSTSGTQETQYF. Written as DNA, the CDR3 is TGTGCCAGCTCAACTAGCGGGACCCAAGAGACCCAGTACTTC.

The chain links TRBV19 to TRBJ1-1, with D hard to call. Between the trimmed V and J ends, which lost 6 bases and 0 bases, there was a span of 11 bases. The CDR3 covers 14 residues. Germline-derived CDR1 and CDR2 are LNHDA and SQIVND (reference sequence). The CDR3 nucleotides read TGTGCCAGTAGGGGAGGCTCCATGAACACTGAAGCTTTCTTT. It is translated as CASRGGSMNTEAFF.

This chain joins TRBV7-8 and TRBJ2-7; 8 nucleotides agree with TRBD1. The CDR3 has 14 amino acids. V lost 4 bases to trimming and J lost 2 bases; unmatched junction nucleotides: 4. Looked up from germline, CDR1 is SGHVS and CDR2 is FQNEAQ. The CDR3 loop reads CASSSGGRTYEQYF. The DNA for the CDR3 is TGTGCCAGCAGCTCAGGGGGCCGAACCTACGAGCAGTACTTC. The full variable domain, rest sourced from reference TRBV7-8 and TRBJ2-7, is GAGVSQSPRYKVAKRGQDVALRCDPISGHVSLFWYQQALGQGPEFLTYFQNEAQLDKSGLPSDRFFAERPEGSVSTLKIQRTQQEDSAVYLCASSSGGRTYEQYFGPGTRLTVT.

This clone was seen only once. The rearrangement links TRBV4-1 to TRBJ2-3, with TRBD1 identical over 9 bases. The J segment lost 5 bases and the V segment lost 0 bases, leaving 9 bases of the junction unmatched. CDR1 and CDR2 (germline): MGHRA, YSYEKL. This CDR3 has 17 amino acids. This CDR3 reads CASSQDEGGTGRDTQYF. In DNA form, the CDR3 reads TGCGCCAGCAGCCAAGATGAGGGGGGGACAGGGCGAGATACGCAGTATTTT.

The CDR3 region has the DNA TGTGCCAGCAGCCCTAACCCAGGGGGCTATGGCTACACCTTC. Residues: CASSPNPGGYGYTF. The chain couples TRBV11-2 to TRBJ1-2, with TRBD1 identical over 7 bases. The V gene's germline CDR1 is SGHAT and CDR2 FQNNGV. This CDR3 is built from 14 residues. Germline trimming cut 5 bases from V and 4 bases from J; bases unmatched to any gene: 7.

J is TRBJ2-5 and V is TRBV6-5, with 11 positions matching TRBD1. Looked up from germline, CDR1 is MNHEY and CDR2 is SVGAGI. The CDR3 length is 14 residues. Losses at the gene ends were 6 bases for V and 4 bases for J; bases not matched to a gene: 4. The CDR3 nucleotides are TGTGCCAGCAGGAGGACAGGGGGCGCAGAGACCCAGTACTTC. This gives the protein CASRRTGGAETQYF.

This chain connects TRBV11-2 to TRBJ2-5; D ambiguous. This CDR3 spans 11 amino acids. Germline V CDR1 and CDR2: SGHAT, FQNNGV. Trimming shortened V by 9 bases and J by 5 bases, and 10 bases separated the two germline ends. This CDR3 reads CASQFVETQYF. CDR3 bases: TGTGCCAGTCAGTTTGTTGAGACCCAGTACTTC.

The CDR3 DNA reads as TGTGCCAGCAGCTTAGTCCCAGGGGCGGACTATGGCTACACCTTC. Translating gives CASSLVPGADYGYTF. This chain connects TRBV11-2 to TRBJ1-2, with D possibly matching TRBD1 (6 bases). The CDR3 length is 15 residues. Trimming cost V 1 base and J 3 bases, with 12 bases left between them. Germline V lookup: CDR1 SGHAT, CDR2 FQNNGV.

The chain joins TRBV7-3 to TRBJ1-1; 7 bases are a match to TRBD1. CDR1 and CDR2 from the germline V gene are SGHTA and FQGTGA. CDR3 length: 14 amino acids. V shed 6 bases, J shed 3 bases, and the junction held 7 bases outside the gene matches. Written as DNA, the CDR3 is TGTGCCAGCAGGATCACAGGGGCGGACACTGAAGCTTTCTTT. Protein: CASRITGADTEAFF. Full variable domain (outside the CDR3, taken from reference TRBV7-3 and TRBJ1-1): GAGVSQTPSNKVTEKGKYVELRCDPISGHTALYWYRQSLGQGPEFLIYFQGTGAADDSGLPNDRFFAVRPEGSVSTLKIQRTERGDSAVYLCASRITGADTEAFFGQGTRLTVV.

V is TRBV5-1 and J is TRBJ1-5; 8 bases are a match to TRBD1. Germline V CDR1 and CDR2: SGHRS, YFSETQ. This CDR3 region has 15 residues. Trimming cost V 0 bases and J 6 bases; bases outside gene matches: 5. This CDR3 is CASSLVAGGGQPQHF. The CDR3 nucleotides are TGCGCCAGCAGCTTGGTTGCAGGGGGCGGTCAGCCCCAGCATTTT.

The chain employs TRBV30 and TRBJ2-7; weak D call: TRBD2 (6 bases). Germline V gene sequence: CDR1 GTSNPN, CDR2 SVGIG (reference sequence). This CDR3 is built from 16 residues. V gave up 2 bases and J gave up 7 bases, with 24 bases separating them. In DNA, the CDR3 is TGTGCCTGGAGTACCGGGGGAGCTGGGGGTCGCGGGGAGCAGTACTTC. Encoded protein: CAWSTGGAGGRGEQYF. Drawing the rest from reference TRBV30 and TRBJ2-7, the complete variable domain is SQTIHQWPATLVQPVGSPLSLECTVEGTSNPNLYWYRQAAGRGLQLLFYSVGIGQISSEVPQNLSASRPQDRQFILSSKKLLLSDSGFYLCAWSTGGAGGRGEQYFGPGTRLTVT.

The chain uses TRBV27 and TRBJ1-5; D gene ambiguous. Trimming removed 4 bases at V and 2 bases at J, with 6 bases between. The germline gives CDR1 MNHEY, CDR2 SMNVEV (reference sequence). The CDR3 runs 13 residues. The CDR3: CASSYKGNQPQHF. DNA of the CDR3: TGTGCCAGCAGTTACAAAGGCAATCAGCCCCAGCATTTT.

This clone was counted a single time. This chain connects TRBV27 to TRBJ2-7; 7 positions match TRBD2. The CDR3 loop spans 15 amino acids. V shed 5 bases and J 6 bases; nucleotides not matched to a gene: 13. Per germline, CDR1 MNHEY and CDR2 SMNVEV (reference sequence). DNA of the CDR3: TGTGCCAGCAGTATCGACTCTCCGGGAGGTTTCGAGCAGTACTTC. Translation: CASSIDSPGGFEQYF.

V and J are TRBV30 and TRBJ1-6, with D tentatively TRBD1 (5 bases). In germline, CDR1 is GTSNPN, CDR2 SVGIG (reference sequence). V dropped 5 bases and J dropped 9 bases, with 14 bases sitting between them. This CDR3 has 13 residues. CDR3 in amino acids: CAWRASQGSPLHF. The DNA for the CDR3 is TGTGCCTGGCGGGCCTCCCAGGGTTCACCCCTCCACTTT.

This clone appeared once. The chain has TRBV19 and TRBJ1-1, with D unclear. The CDR3 has 13 amino acids. In germline, CDR1 is LNHDA, CDR2 SQIVND (reference sequence). Trimming left V 3 bases short and J 5 bases short, with 10 bases between. CDR3: CASSIYVQTEAFF. The CDR3 bases are TGTGCCAGTAGTATTTACGTCCAGACTGAAGCTTTCTTT.

The chain links TRBV19 to TRBJ1-5; D possibly corresponds to TRBD1 (6 bases). Between the trimmed V and J ends, which lost 7 bases and 2 bases, there was a span of 18 bases. The CDR3 contains 16 residues. Germline V gene lookup returns CDR1 LNHDA and CDR2 SQIVND (reference sequence). The CDR3 sequence: CASTLGGQGGNQPQHF. Written as DNA, the CDR3 is TGTGCCAGTACCCTCGGGGGGCAGGGAGGCAATCAGCCCCAGCATTTT.

The chain is built from TRBV4-1 and TRBJ1-1; D not certain. The V and J ends lost 3 bases and 1 base respectively, with 12 bases between them. The CDR3 contains 15 residues. In germline, CDR1 is MGHRA, CDR2 YSYEKL. In DNA, the CDR3 is TGCGCCAGCAGCCAGATGGTGGGCCCGAACACTGAAGCTTTCTTT. This translates into CASSQMVGPNTEAFF.

The chain combines TRBV6-5 with TRBJ1-2; the match to TRBD1 covers 9 bases. With 5 bases clipped from V and 5 bases from J, the junction kept 9 bases outside the gene matches. The CDR3 runs 15 residues. Germline-derived CDR1 and CDR2 are MNHEY and SVGAGI. DNA of the CDR3: TGTGCCAGCAGTCCCCGGGACAGGGTTTTGTATGGCTACACCTTC. This translates into CASSPRDRVLYGYTF.

This chain connects TRBV28 to TRBJ2-2, with a weak D call TRBD1 (5 bases). Trimming pared 7 bases from V and 5 bases from J, leaving 14 bases between. The CDR3 length is 14 residues. Germline lookup yields CDR1 MDHEN and CDR2 SYDVKM. CDR3 nucleotides: TGTGCCAGCAAGTCTAGTGGACAAACCGGGGAGCTGTTTTTT. As protein: CASKSSGQTGELFF.

The rearrangement uses TRBV28 and TRBJ1-5, with D perhaps matching TRBD1 (5 bases). V was pared by 11 bases and J by 1 base, with 21 bases between. This CDR3 spans 16 amino acids. From germline, CDR1 is MDHEN and CDR2 SYDVKM. CDR3 amino acids: CASRSPAGKSNQPQHF. DNA of the CDR3: TGTGCCTCCCGTTCCCCGGCAGGGAAGAGCAATCAGCCCCAGCATTTT.

The chain joins TRBV27 to TRBJ1-2, with a tentative D call TRBD1 (5 bases). Trimming stripped 6 bases from V and 0 bases from J, with 14 bases between. Germline-derived CDR1 and CDR2 are MNHEY and SMNVEV (reference sequence). The CDR3 is 15 amino acids. The CDR3 region has the DNA TGTGCCAGCAGCCATCAGGGCATCGCTAACTATGGCTACACCTTC. Translation: CASSHQGIANYGYTF.

V is TRBV2 and J is TRBJ2-3; 14 bases map to TRBD2. The CDR3 has 15 residues. The ends lost 6 bases at V and 4 bases at J; junction bases unmatched: 3. Per germline, CDR1 SNHLY and CDR2 FYNNEI. CDR3 amino acids: CASRTTSGGADTQYF. CDR3 DNA: TGTGCCAGCAGAACGACTAGCGGGGGGGCAGATACGCAGTATTTT. Supplemented by reference TRBV2 and TRBJ2-3, the full variable domain reads EPEVTQTPSHQVTQMGQEVILRCVPISNHLYFYWYRQILGQKVEFLVSFYNNEISEKSEIFDDQFSVERPDGSNFTLKIRSTKLEDSAMYFCASRTTSGGADTQYFGPGTRLTVL.

Turning to this clone: One end of the junction varies from germline; a read error may be responsible. This chain's CDR3 is CSSSLGDRDVPPPQHF. The CDR3 DNA is TGTTCCAGCAGCTTAGGGGACAGAGACGTCCCCCCGCCCCAGCATTTT. The genes are TRBV7-9 and TRBJ1-5, with 7 positions matching TRBD1. The CDR3 is made up of 16 amino acids. CDR1 SEHNR and CDR2 FQNEAQ come from the germline V gene (reference sequence).

This chain uses TRBV4-2 with TRBJ2-5; 9 bases are a match to TRBD1. Germline assignment: CDR1 LGHNA and CDR2 YNFKEQ. V trimming: 3 bases; J trimming: 5 bases; junction bases outside the gene matches: 10. The CDR3 runs 16 residues. CDR3 protein: CASSQEQGALSETQYF. In DNA form, the CDR3 reads TGTGCCAGCAGCCAGGAACAGGGGGCGCTAAGCGAGACCCAGTACTTC.

This clone was seen only once. This chain uses TRBV19 with TRBJ2-6; D is perhaps TRBD1 (7 bases). The germline V gene has CDR1 LNHDA and CDR2 SQIVND (reference sequence). The CDR3 length is 21 residues. The V end lost 4 bases, the J end lost 0 bases, and 25 bases lay between the germline ends. CDR3 residues: CASSRASQGGPLSSGANVLTF. The CDR3 bases are TGTGCCAGTAGTAGAGCGAGTCAGGGGGGTCCCCTATCCTCTGGGGCCAACGTCCTGACTTTC.

The V call is TRBV4-3, the J call TRBJ2-3; 9 positions agree with TRBD2. V was pared by 0 bases and J by 5 bases, with 15 bases of the junction left unmatched. CDR3 length equals 19 residues. The germline V gene encodes CDR1 LGHNA and CDR2 YSLEER. CDR3 protein: CASSQDSWLGAGGKDTQYF. CDR3 nucleotides: TGCGCCAGCAGCCAAGATTCTTGGCTGGGAGCGGGAGGTAAAGATACGCAGTATTTT.